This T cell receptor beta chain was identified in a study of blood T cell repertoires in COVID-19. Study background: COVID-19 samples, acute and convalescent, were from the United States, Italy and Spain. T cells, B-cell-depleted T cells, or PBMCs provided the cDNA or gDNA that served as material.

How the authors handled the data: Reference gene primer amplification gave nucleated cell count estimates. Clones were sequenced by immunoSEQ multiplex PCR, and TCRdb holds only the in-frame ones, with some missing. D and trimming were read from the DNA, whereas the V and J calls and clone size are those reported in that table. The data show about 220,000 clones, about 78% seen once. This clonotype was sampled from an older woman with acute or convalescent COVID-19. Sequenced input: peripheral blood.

The CDR3 DNA sequence: TGTGCCAGCAGCCTCTCAGGACAGGGTTACGAGCAGTACGTC. Translated: CASSLSGQGYEQYV. V and J are TRBV3-1 (or the pseudogene TRBV3-2) and TRBJ2-7; TRBD1 agrees at 8 bases. V trimming: 4 bases; J trimming: 4 bases; junction bases outside the gene matches: 6. Per germline, CDR1 LGHDT and CDR2 YNNKEL (reference sequence). The CDR3 has 14 amino acids.